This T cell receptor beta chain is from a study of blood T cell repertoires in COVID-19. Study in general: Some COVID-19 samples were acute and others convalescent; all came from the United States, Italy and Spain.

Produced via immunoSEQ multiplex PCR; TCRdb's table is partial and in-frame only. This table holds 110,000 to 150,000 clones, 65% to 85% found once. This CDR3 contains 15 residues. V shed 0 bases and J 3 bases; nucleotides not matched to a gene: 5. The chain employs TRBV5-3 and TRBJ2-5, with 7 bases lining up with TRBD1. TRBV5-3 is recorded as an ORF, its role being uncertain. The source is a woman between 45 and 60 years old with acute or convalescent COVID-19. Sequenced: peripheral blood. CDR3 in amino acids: CARSLAGTAKETQYF. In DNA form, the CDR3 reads TGTGCCAGAAGCTTGGCCGGGACAGCGAAAGAGACCCAGTACTTC.